The entry that follows covers one T cell receptor (beta chain) sequence. This clone's antigen is unknown. Within one base of it there is no much larger clone, and no base qualities were kept. The sample belongs to a study of blood T cell repertoires in COVID-19 (dated by TCRdb to 2020 to 2022). In the study overall: Samples covering the acute and convalescent phases of COVID-19 were provided by collaborators in the United States, Italy and Spain. The prospective study material was composed of cDNA or gDNA derived from T cells, B-cell-depleted T cells, or PBMCs. Subjects who had been exposed to COVID-19, were actively infected with it, or had recovered from it provided the deeply sampled blood TCRbeta repertoires that made up the dataset. The repertoires were released in a freely available public database intended as a resource for research on the immune response to SARS-CoV-2. The samples were drawn from two sources: the first 160 participants of the ongoing ImmuneRACE study, and 1,000 to 1,500 subjects contributed by 6 global collaborators. Sample metadata almost always included a de-identified subject ID, COVID-19 status, age in years and sex. HLA class I and class II types, where available, came from metadata supplied by the sample provider rather than from assay-based typing.

Per the germline V gene (reference sequence), WNHNN is the CDR1 and SYGVQD is the CDR2. The CDR3 runs 15 residues from the cysteine to the phenylalanine. This entry keeps only the CDR3 DNA: 45 bases, framed from base 1. Germline trimming amounts to 3 bases on V and 10 bases on J, with 8 as the count of junction bases outside the gene matches. TCRbeta CDR3 regions were amplified from genomic DNA by means of the immunoSEQ Assay, a bias-controlled multiplex PCR. In the original analysis: The number of nucleated cells in each sample was estimated by amplification of reference gene primers within the assay. To quantify the absolute abundance of each unique TCRbeta CDR3 rearrangement, sequence reads were collapsed and filtered. For each sample, productive Simpson clonality was calculated as the square root of Simpson's diversity index over productive rearrangements. What TCRdb holds here is the immuneACCESS table cut down to in-frame rearrangements. Part of the clones is not present; checked against another copy, under half of the missing clones reflect an unresolved V gene, and the others are unexplained. The V and J calls and clone size are taken from that table; D and trimming were inferred from the DNA. Across this sample there are fewer than 300,000 clones, with approximately 82% seen only once. In total, the top ten clones hold around 3.2% of the sample.

The paper as a whole reports these results and caveats: Clinical and demographic metadata were provided uncurated, with the amount varying by source and participant.

Collaborating institutions collected whole blood in K2EDTA tubes following their own protocols. Collaborator samples were shipped for TCRbeta analysis as frozen whole blood, isolated PBMCs, or DNA extracted from either sample type. The chain uses TRBV10-1 and TRBJ2-1; TRBD2 agrees with 11 junctional bases. The receptor was isolated from a woman aged 18-29 years with acute or convalescent COVID-19. Sequencing used peripheral blood. DNA sequence: TGCGCCAGCAGTGAAGCGACTAGCGGGAAAAGGGAGCAGTTCTTC. It encodes CASSEATSGKREQFF.